These 7 T cell receptor beta chains came from one sample sequenced in a study of blood T cell repertoires in COVID-19. TCRdb keeps only in-frame clones here, not all; method: immunoSEQ multiplex PCR. The table records more than 300,000 clones, approximately 89% of them present only once. What was sequenced was peripheral blood. The receptors here all came from a woman under 30 who had recovered from COVID-19.

This clone occurred a few times. The chain joins TRBV7-9 to TRBJ1-3, with D perhaps matching TRBD1 (5 bases). This CDR3 comprises 16 residues. The V gene's germline CDR1 is SEHNR and CDR2 FQNEAQ (reference sequence). Between the trimmed V and J ends, which lost 1 base and 2 bases, there was a span of 12 bases. DNA of the CDR3: TGTGCCAGCAGCTTAGTGGCAGGGAAGGCTGGAAACACCATATATTTT. As protein: CASSLVAGKAGNTIYF.

The chain has TRBV9 and TRBJ2-1, with TRBD2 matching over 7 bases. Per the germline V gene, CDR1 is SGDLS and CDR2 is YYNGEE. The CDR3 consists of 15 residues. V lost 0 bases to trimming and J lost 10 bases; unmatched junction nucleotides: 10. CDR3 nucleotide sequence: TGTGCCAGCAGCGTAGTGGCGGGAGAAATCACGGAGCAGTTCTTC. Amino acid sequence: CASSVVAGEITEQFF.

The chain joins TRBV7-2 to TRBJ2-7; the match to TRBD2 covers 7 bases. J lost 4 bases, V lost 1 base, and 1 base had no gene match. CDR3 length equals 13 residues. Germline V gene sequence: CDR1 SGHTA, CDR2 FQGNSA. CDR3 amino acids: CASSLGGRYEQYV. The CDR3 DNA is TGTGCCAGCAGCTTAGGCGGGAGATACGAGCAGTACGTC.

The rearrangement uses TRBV11-3 and TRBJ2-3, with D perhaps matching TRBD1 (5 bases). Germline CDR1 and CDR2: SGHNT and YENEEA. Trimming removed 1 base from V and 2 bases from J, with 7 bases in between. This CDR3 comprises 14 residues. In DNA, the CDR3 is TGTGCCAGCAGCTTAGGGACACACACAGATACGCAGTATTTT. It yields the protein CASSLGTHTDTQYF.

About this clone itself: A read error may account for a junction end that differs from germline. The chain employs TRBV6-2 or TRBV6-3 and TRBJ2-7; the match to TRBD2 covers 8 bases. The CDR3 contains 13 residues. CDR1 MNHEY and CDR2 SVGEGT come from the germline V gene. The CDR3 coding sequence is TGTGCCAGCAGTACCCGGACTAGCTCTCCCGTGGCCTTC. This sequence encodes CASSTRTSSPVAF.

The J gene is TRBJ1-1, the V gene TRBV7-9; TRBD1 aligns across 8 bases. The V segment lost 5 bases and the J segment 8 bases; nucleotides outside the gene matches: 4. The germline gives CDR1 SEHNR, CDR2 FQNEAQ (reference sequence). The length of the CDR3 is 12 residues. DNA for the CDR3: TGTGCCAGCAGCAACCGACAGGGGGAAGCTTTCTTT. Protein product: CASSNRQGEAFF. Full variable domain (remainder filled in from reference TRBV7-9 and TRBJ1-1): DTGVSQNPRHKITKRGQNVTFRCDPISEHNRLYWYRQTLGQGPEFLTYFQNEAQLEKSRLLSDRFSAERPKGSFSTLEIQRTEQGDSAMYLCASSNRQGEAFFGQGTRLTVV.

J is TRBJ1-1 and V is TRBV18; D is unresolved. V was clipped by 6 bases and J by 2 bases, with 10 bases between them. The CDR3 has 13 amino acids. From germline, CDR1 is KGHSH and CDR2 LQKENI. Here the CDR3 DNA reads TGTGCCAGCTCTCGGGTAGTTAACACTGAAGCTTTCTTT. Translated, it gives CASSRVVNTEAFF.